These 29 T cell receptor beta chains came from one sample sequenced in a study of T cells after yellow fever vaccination. TCRdb re-analysed the 5' RACE reads in MiXCR, keeping a single row per CDR3 protein. In the table there are around 53,000 distinct CDR3 sequences, about 6.6% of which are singletons. Sequenced here: CD8+ T cells not binding an NS4B(214-222) dextramer, sorted from PBMCs, sampled about 41 days after the first yellow fever vaccination. Source of these receptors: a man younger than 35 who received the YFV17D yellow fever vaccine.

Only a few counts were recorded for this clonotype. V and J are TRBV5-6 and TRBJ2-3; D possibly corresponds to TRBD2 (5 bases). V shed 0 bases and J shed 0 bases, with 11 bases lying between them. This CDR3 is 16 amino acids long. Germline V gene sequence: CDR1 SGHDT, CDR2 YYEEEE. CDR3 sequence: CASSLATGWSTDTQYF. The CDR3 DNA is TGTGCCAGCAGCTTGGCCACGGGGTGGAGCACAGATACGCAGTATTTT.

The genes are TRBV11-2 and TRBJ1-1; D unresolved. Germline CDR1 is SGHAT and CDR2 is FQNNGV. V was pared by 1 base and J by 0 bases, with 9 bases between. CDR3 length: 15 residues. The CDR3 region has the DNA TGTGCCAGCAGCTTAGCTGGGTTCCTGAACACTGAAGCTTTCTTT. Protein sequence: CASSLAGFLNTEAFF.

The V and J genes are TRBV3-1 and TRBJ2-5, with TRBD2 identical over 8 bases. CDR1 and CDR2 from the germline V gene are LGHDT and YNNKEL (reference sequence). The CDR3 is 15 residues long. J lost 1 base, V lost 1 base, and 2 bases had no gene match. The chain's CDR3 is CASSQVAGGQETQYF. The CDR3 DNA sequence: TGTGCCAGCAGCCAAGTCGCGGGGGGCCAAGAGACCCAGTACTTC.

This clonotype was recorded many times. The chain couples TRBV29-1 to TRBJ2-1; weak D call: TRBD2 (5 bases). V dropped 1 base and J dropped 1 base, with 8 bases sitting between them. The CDR3 sequence is 14 residues long. Germline V CDR1 and CDR2: SQVTM, ANQGSEA. The CDR3 nucleotides read TGCAGCGTTGAAGGCCGGGGTTCCTACAATGAGCAGTTCTTC. The encoded protein is CSVEGRGSYNEQFF.

This clonotype was seen a few times. The chain uses TRBV27 and TRBJ2-3; 7 bases map to TRBD1. Trimming took 3 bases from V and 0 from J; bases not matched to a gene: 9. The CDR3 runs to 17 residues. Germline CDR1 MNHEY, CDR2 SMNVEV (reference sequence). The CDR3 spells CASSFSGQIPSTDTQYF. In DNA form, the CDR3 reads TGTGCCAGCAGTTTCTCGGGACAGATCCCTAGCACAGATACGCAGTATTTT.

This clonotype was seen only a few times. The gene calls are TRBV7-7 and TRBJ1-1, with D possibly TRBD1 on 6 matching bases. V was pared by 9 bases and J by 0 bases, with 17 bases between. The CDR3 covers 15 residues. Germline-derived CDR1 and CDR2 are SSHAT and FNYEAQ (reference sequence). The CDR3 here is CASTPGDVMNTEAFF. The DNA of the CDR3 is TGTGCCAGTACACCAGGGGATGTCATGAACACTGAAGCTTTCTTT.

The J gene is TRBJ1-4, the V gene TRBV24-1; D remains unclear. The V end lost 3 bases, the J end lost 7 bases, and 17 bases lay between the germline ends. Per the germline V gene, CDR1 is KGHDR and CDR2 is SFDVKD. The CDR3 consists of 16 residues. The CDR3 DNA reads TGTGCCACCAGTGATAGACAAGGTCGGCGTGGTGAAAAACTGTTTTTT. Translation: CATSDRQGRRGEKLFF.

The rearrangement joins TRBV5-5 to TRBJ1-2; D is ambiguous. V was cut by 0 bases and J by 8 bases, with 14 bases left in between. The CDR3 contains 14 residues. Germline V gives CDR1 SGHKS, CDR2 YYEKEE (reference sequence). The CDR3 nucleotides are TGTGCCAGCAGCTTGGTCTCGGGCAAGGCAGGCTACACCTTC. It specifies CASSLVSGKAGYTF.

This clonotype appeared a few times. This chain uses TRBV5-1 with TRBJ2-7; TRBD1 might be the D (5 bases). This CDR3 is built from 14 residues. Deletions cut 2 bases from V and 5 bases from J, with 14 bases between. Per germline, CDR1 SGHRS and CDR2 YFSETQ. The CDR3 here is CASSLWGPPNEQYV. The CDR3 nucleotides are TGCGCCAGCAGCTTATGGGGCCCTCCCAACGAGCAGTACGTC.

This clonotype was seen more than once but under ten times. This rearrangement joins TRBV7-2 to TRBJ1-1; D perhaps matches TRBD1 (5 bases). This CDR3 has 12 residues. Germline V lookup: CDR1 SGHTA, CDR2 FQGNSA. Trimming shortened V by 1 base and J by 11 bases, and 11 bases separated the two germline ends. Here the CDR3 reads CASSLVGRSAFF. DNA for the CDR3: TGTGCCAGCAGCTTAGTGGGGCGGTCGGCTTTCTTT.

This clonotype came up a few times. The CDR3 region is CASSPGGPSYNEQFF. The CDR3 nucleotides read TGTGCCAGCAGTCCGGGGGGGCCCTCCTACAATGAGCAGTTCTTC. The chain joins TRBV6-1 to TRBJ2-1, with 8 bases identical to TRBD2. CDR3 size: 15 residues. Germline V gene data show CDR1 as MNHNS and CDR2 as SASEGT. J was trimmed by 0 bases and V by 5 bases; bases with no gene match: 3.

This clonotype was found many times. The gene calls are TRBV14 and TRBJ2-5; D remains ambiguous. In germline, CDR1 is SGHDN, CDR2 FVKESK. The V end was cut by 3 bases, the J end by 5 bases, with 10 bases between. The CDR3 sequence is 13 residues long. In DNA form, the CDR3 reads TGTGCCAGCAGCCAGTTACCTCAGGAGACCCAGTACTTC. Translation: CASSQLPQETQYF.

This clonotype showed up just a few times. The chain employs TRBV9 and TRBJ2-1; 7 nucleotides match TRBD2. J was trimmed by 2 bases and V by 0 bases; bases with no gene match: 2. Germline V gene lookup returns CDR1 SGDLS and CDR2 YYNGEE. This CDR3 is 15 amino acids long. The chain's CDR3 is CASSVVGGAYNEQFF. CDR3 in DNA: TGTGCCAGCAGCGTAGTGGGGGGGGCCTACAATGAGCAGTTCTTC.

This clonotype occurred many times. The chain has TRBV19 and TRBJ2-7, with no clear D. Germline V lookup: CDR1 LNHDA, CDR2 SQIVND (reference sequence). The V end lost 5 bases, the J end lost 5 bases, and 13 bases lay between the germline ends. The CDR3 has 13 amino acids. This CDR3 is CASSLGVVNEQYF. The CDR3 DNA reads TGTGCCAGTAGTTTAGGCGTCGTGAACGAGCAGTACTTC.

This clonotype was seen many times. The gene calls are TRBV4-2 and TRBJ2-1; 11 positions agree with TRBD1. Germline V gene data show CDR1 as LGHNA and CDR2 as YNFKEQ. The CDR3 sequence is 16 residues long. The junction had 7 bases not matched to a gene; V was cut back by 3 bases and J by 6 bases. Written as DNA, the CDR3 is TGTGCCAGCAGCCAGGAAATCGGGACAGGGGGCAATGAGCAGTTCTTC. Amino acids: CASSQEIGTGGNEQFF.

This clonotype was picked up many times. The genes are TRBV4-3 and TRBJ2-2, with D uncertain. Germline lookup yields CDR1 LGHNA and CDR2 YSLEER. V lost 3 bases and J 1 base, leaving 6 bases between the germline ends. This CDR3 is 14 amino acids long. In DNA form, the CDR3 reads TGCGCCAGCAGCCACGCCAGGAACACCGGGGAGCTGTTTTTT. Protein sequence: CASSHARNTGELFF.

This clonotype was seen ten or more times. The V gene is TRBV12-3 or TRBV12-4, the J gene TRBJ1-2; D gene unclear. The CDR3 covers 12 residues. The V gene lost 5 bases and the J gene lost 4 bases, with 8 bases spanning the gap. The CDR3, as DNA: TGTGCCAGCAGTCAAGACCCCTATGGCTACACCTTC. Translation: CASSQDPYGYTF.

This clonotype was seen more than once but under ten times. The chain is built from TRBV10-3 and TRBJ2-1; 10 bases are a match to TRBD1. Germline V gene lookup returns CDR1 ENHRY and CDR2 SYGVKD. This CDR3 has 16 amino acids. V was clipped by 2 bases and J by 7 bases; unmatched bases: 8. The CDR3 protein is CAISEARDRGPNEQFF. The CDR3 nucleotides read TGTGCCATCAGTGAGGCCCGGGACAGGGGTCCTAATGAGCAGTTCTTC.

The rearrangement uses TRBV7-9 and TRBJ2-3, with 10 nucleotides matching TRBD2. The CDR3 is 16 amino acids. Per germline, CDR1 SEHNR and CDR2 FQNEAQ (reference sequence). With V trimmed by 4 bases and J by 0 bases, 4 bases remained unmatched. DNA of the CDR3: TGTGCCAGCAGCTCTAGCGGGGGCGCTAGCACAGATACGCAGTATTTT. This encodes CASSSSGGASTDTQYF.

Ten or more counts support this clonotype. The V gene is TRBV9, the J gene TRBJ2-1; either TRBD1 or TRBD2 may fit D (7 bases each). The V gene's germline CDR1 is SGDLS and CDR2 YYNGEE. CDR3 length equals 16 residues. V was shortened by 4 bases and J by 3 bases, with 17 bases between the two germline ends. The DNA of the CDR3 is TGTGCCAGCAGCCCGGGGGAGGGGGCTCTCTACAATGAGCAGTTCTTC. The encoded protein is CASSPGEGALYNEQFF.

This clonotype was recorded a few times. The CDR3 loop reads CSASSSGAFSYNEQFF. As DNA, the CDR3 is TGCAGTGCCAGTTCTAGCGGGGCATTCTCCTACAATGAGCAGTTCTTC. The gene calls are TRBV20-1 and TRBJ2-1; 9 positions agree with TRBD2. Germline V gene data show CDR1 as DFQATT and CDR2 as SNEGSKA (reference sequence). V dropped 6 bases and J dropped 0; count of bases not matched to a gene: 9. The length of the CDR3 is 16 residues.

The chain is built from TRBV7-6 and TRBJ2-3; D assignment may be TRBD1 or TRBD2 (5 bases each). Germline V gives CDR1 SGHVS, CDR2 FNYEAQ. Trimming cost V 8 bases and J 6 bases, with 9 bases left between them. The CDR3 totals 11 residues. CDR3 region: CASGDGDTQYF. The CDR3 DNA is TGTGCCAGCGGGGACGGGGATACGCAGTATTTT. The full variable domain, with the rest looked up from reference TRBV7-6 and TRBJ2-3, is GAGVSQSPRYKVTKRGQDVALRCDPISGHVSLYWYRQALGQGPEFLTYFNYEAQQDKSGLPNDRFSAERPEGSISTLTIQRTEQRDSAMYRCASGDGDTQYFGPGTRLTVL.

Ten or more counts support this clonotype. The chain is built from TRBV6-1 and TRBJ2-3; D may correspond to TRBD1 or TRBD2 (5 bases each). In germline, CDR1 is MNHNS, CDR2 SASEGT. V was pared by 5 bases and J by 6 bases, with 15 bases between. The CDR3 runs to 14 residues. The CDR3 is CASSTGQSPDTQYF. DNA of the CDR3: TGTGCCAGCAGTACGGGGCAGTCTCCGGATACGCAGTATTTT.

This clonotype appeared a few times. The chain joins TRBV6-5 to TRBJ2-7, with TRBD1 matching over 7 bases. CDR3 length: 14 amino acids. V was pared by 0 bases and J by 5 bases, with 4 bases of the junction left unmatched. From germline, CDR1 is MNHEY and CDR2 SVGAGI. CDR3 in amino acids: CASSYSNRGDEQYF. CDR3 in DNA: TGTGCCAGCAGTTACTCAAACAGGGGAGACGAGCAGTACTTC.

This clonotype has at least ten counts. The chain carries TRBV20-1 and TRBJ2-1, with D hard to call. Per the germline V gene, CDR1 is DFQATT and CDR2 is SNEGSKA (reference sequence). This CDR3 has 14 residues. Trimming removed 3 bases at V and 0 bases at J, with 9 bases between. CDR3 sequence (DNA): TGCAGTGCTAGTGAAAGCTTCTCCTACAATGAGCAGTTCTTC. Its protein is CSASESFSYNEQFF.

This rearrangement joins TRBV19 to TRBJ2-7; tentatively, D is TRBD2 (7 bases). Between the trimmed V and J ends, which lost 1 base and 0 bases, there was a span of 10 bases. CDR3 length equals 15 residues. Germline V gene lookup returns CDR1 LNHDA and CDR2 SQIVND (reference sequence). Here the CDR3 DNA reads TGTGCCAGTAGTATAGCCGGGGGGCCCTCCTACGAGCAGTACTTC. Protein sequence: CASSIAGGPSYEQYF.

The CDR3, as DNA: TGTGCCAGCAGCTTACTAGCGGGGGGGCTAGAGACCCAGTACTTC. This encodes CASSLLAGGLETQYF. The chain recombines TRBV7-2 with TRBJ2-5; 12 bases are a match to TRBD2. Germline values: CDR1 SGHTA, CDR2 FQGNSA. V was pared by 2 bases and J by 4 bases, with 2 bases of the junction left unmatched. CDR3 size: 15 residues.

V gene TRBV7-8 combines with J gene TRBJ1-2, with D possibly matching TRBD1 (6 bases). The germline V and J ends were trimmed by 2 bases and 4 bases, with 20 bases remaining between them. This CDR3 has 17 amino acids. CDR1 and CDR2 from the germline V gene are SGHVS and FQNEAQ. CDR3 sequence: CASSLTGSGARSYGYTF. The CDR3 region has the DNA TGTGCCAGCAGCTTAACCGGGTCGGGGGCACGCAGCTATGGCTACACCTTC.

This clonotype came up a few times. In DNA, the CDR3 is TGTGCCAGCAGTTTAGTAGGGGGACAGGGGGTTTCGGACGAGCAGTACTTC. Its protein is CASSLVGGQGVSDEQYF. The V gene is TRBV12-3 or TRBV12-4, the J gene TRBJ2-7, with 11 nucleotides matching TRBD1. J lost 5 bases, V lost 1 base, and 10 bases had no gene match. The CDR3 sequence is 17 residues long.